This T cell receptor beta chain stems from a study of neoadjuvant anti-PD-1 for oral cavity cancer. Trimming removed 7 bases from V and 2 bases from J; junction bases left unmatched: 4. Germline V gene sequence: CDR1 SNHLY, CDR2 FYNNEI. The CDR3 contains 15 residues. Profiling relied on immunoSEQ multiplex PCR, and the TCRdb table lists in-frame clones only, not all of them. The sample shows about 68,000 clones, 70% to 90% of them seen only once. As to time point: after neoadjuvant nivolumab, at surgical resection. The chain carries TRBV2 and TRBJ2-3, with 12 bases fitting TRBD2. The sequencing here drew on PBMCs, taken after nivolumab (anti-PD-1) treatment. This clonotype was sampled from a person between 40 and 79 years old with oral cavity squamous cell carcinoma. This chain's CDR3 is CASKRLAGDTDTQYF. CDR3 DNA sequence: TGTGCCAGCAAGAGACTAGCGGGGGACACAGATACGCAGTATTTT.